The source of this T cell receptor beta chain is a study of lymphopenia after photon versus proton radiotherapy. Study-wide findings and caveats: Relative stability marked proton patients; photon patients lost diversity and naive cells. In patients who died, overall survival fell as post-nadir TCR diversity dropped more.

The CDR3 extends over 12 amino acids. Trimming took 3 bases from V and 9 from J, leaving 9 bases between them. Germline values: CDR1 MDHEN, CDR2 SYDVKM. Sequencing used immunoSEQ multiplex PCR; TCRdb keeps in-frame clones, though not all of them. The table has 40,000 to 55,000 clones, roughly 90% seen once; the top ten hold 18%. As regards this clone: The antigen remains unidentified.

This TCR came from a woman in her 40s with cholangiocarcinoma. The specimen comprised peripheral blood, sampled from a patient treated with photon-based radiotherapy. The chain has TRBV28 and TRBJ1-5, with D unclear. CDR3 sequence (DNA): TGTGCCAGCAGTTTTTTGACGAGGCCCCAGCATTTT. It codes for CASSFLTRPQHF. Variable domain in full (rest from reference TRBV28 and TRBJ1-5): DVKVTQSSRYLVKRTGEKVFLECVQDMDHENMFWYRQDPGLGLRLIYFSYDVKMKEKGDIPEGYSVSREKKERFSLILESASTNQTSMYLCASSFLTRPQHFGDGTRLSIL.